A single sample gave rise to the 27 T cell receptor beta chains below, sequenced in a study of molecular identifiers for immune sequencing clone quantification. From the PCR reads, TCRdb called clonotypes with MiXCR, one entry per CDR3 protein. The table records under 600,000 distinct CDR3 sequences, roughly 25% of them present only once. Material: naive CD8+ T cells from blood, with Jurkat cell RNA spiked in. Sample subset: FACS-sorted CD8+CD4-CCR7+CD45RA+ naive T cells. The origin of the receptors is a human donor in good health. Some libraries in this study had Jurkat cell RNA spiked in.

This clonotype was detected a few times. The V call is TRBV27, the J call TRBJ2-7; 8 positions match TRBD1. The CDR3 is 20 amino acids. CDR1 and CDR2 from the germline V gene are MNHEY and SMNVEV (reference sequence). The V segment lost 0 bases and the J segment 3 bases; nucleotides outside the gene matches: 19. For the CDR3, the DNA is TGTGCCAGCAGTTTATCGGATCCTATAAAGACAGGGGACCGTTTCTACGAGCAGTACTTC. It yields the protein CASSLSDPIKTGDRFYEQYF.

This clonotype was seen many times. The CDR3 nucleotides are TGTGCCAGCAGCTTAGCGGGCCTAGCGGGCAATGAGCAGTTCTTC. This encodes CASSLAGLAGNEQFF. V and J are TRBV7-2 and TRBJ2-1; TRBD2 matches at 8 bases. CDR3 length: 15 amino acids. With V trimmed by 0 bases and J by 6 bases, 4 bases remained unmatched. Germline V gives CDR1 SGHTA, CDR2 FQGNSA.

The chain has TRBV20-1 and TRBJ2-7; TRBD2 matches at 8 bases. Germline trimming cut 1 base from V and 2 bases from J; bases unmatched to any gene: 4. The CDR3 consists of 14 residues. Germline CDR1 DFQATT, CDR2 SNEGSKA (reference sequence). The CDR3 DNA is TGCAGTGCTAGAGTCCAGCGGGGGACCTACGAGCAGTACTTC. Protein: CSARVQRGTYEQYF.

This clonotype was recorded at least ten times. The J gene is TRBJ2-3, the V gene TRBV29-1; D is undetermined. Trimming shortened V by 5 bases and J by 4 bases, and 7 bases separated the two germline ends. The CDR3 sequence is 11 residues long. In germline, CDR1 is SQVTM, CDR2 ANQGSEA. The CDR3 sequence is CSVPLPDTQYF. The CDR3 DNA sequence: TGCAGCGTTCCACTACCAGATACGCAGTATTTT.

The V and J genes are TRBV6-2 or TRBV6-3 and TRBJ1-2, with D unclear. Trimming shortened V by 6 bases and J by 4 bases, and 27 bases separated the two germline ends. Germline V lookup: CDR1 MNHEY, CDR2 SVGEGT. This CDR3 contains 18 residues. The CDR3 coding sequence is TGTGCCAGCAGGGAGATTCAGGAGCTTGGGGAACTTGGCTATGGCTACACCTTC. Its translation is CASREIQELGELGYGYTF.

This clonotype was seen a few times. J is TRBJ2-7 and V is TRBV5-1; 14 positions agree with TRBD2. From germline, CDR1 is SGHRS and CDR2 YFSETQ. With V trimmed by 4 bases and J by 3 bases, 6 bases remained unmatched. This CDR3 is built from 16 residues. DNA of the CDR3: TGCGCCAGCAGCCTCGGACTAGCGGGAGGTCGCTACGAGCAGTACTTC. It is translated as CASSLGLAGGRYEQYF. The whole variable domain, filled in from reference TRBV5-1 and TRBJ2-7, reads KAGVTQTPRYLIKTRGQQVTLSCSPISGHRSVSWYQQTPGQGLQFLFEYFSETQRNKGNFPGRFSGRQFSNSRSEMNVSTLELGDSALYLCASSLGLAGGRYEQYFGPGTRLTVT.

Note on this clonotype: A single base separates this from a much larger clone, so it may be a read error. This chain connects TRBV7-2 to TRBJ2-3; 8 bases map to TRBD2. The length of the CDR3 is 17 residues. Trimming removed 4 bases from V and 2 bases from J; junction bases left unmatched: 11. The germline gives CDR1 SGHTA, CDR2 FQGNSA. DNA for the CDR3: TGTGCCAGCAGCTCGACCAAACTAGCGGAGGTCACAGATACGCAGTATTTT. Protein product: CASSSTKLAEVTDTQYF.

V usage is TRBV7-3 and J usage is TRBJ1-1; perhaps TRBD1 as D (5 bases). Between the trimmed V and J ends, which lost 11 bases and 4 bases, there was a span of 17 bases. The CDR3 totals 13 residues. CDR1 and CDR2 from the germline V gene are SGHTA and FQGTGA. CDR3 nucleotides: TGTGCCCGCACCTCCGGGGGGGGCACTGAAGCTTTCTTT. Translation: CARTSGGGTEAFF. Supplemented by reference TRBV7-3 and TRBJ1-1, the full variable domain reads GAGVSQTPSNKVTEKGKYVELRCDPISGHTALYWYRQSLGQGPEFLIYFQGTGAADDSGLPNDRFFAVRPEGSVSTLKIQRTERGDSAVYLCARTSGGGTEAFFGQGTRLTVV.

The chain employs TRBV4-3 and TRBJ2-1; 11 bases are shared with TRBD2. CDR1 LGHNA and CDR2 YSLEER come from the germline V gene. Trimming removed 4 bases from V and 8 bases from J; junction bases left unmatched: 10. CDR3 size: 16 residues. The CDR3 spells CASSLGFSGGGYEQFF. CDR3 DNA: TGCGCCAGCAGCCTGGGATTTAGCGGGGGGGGGTATGAGCAGTTCTTC.

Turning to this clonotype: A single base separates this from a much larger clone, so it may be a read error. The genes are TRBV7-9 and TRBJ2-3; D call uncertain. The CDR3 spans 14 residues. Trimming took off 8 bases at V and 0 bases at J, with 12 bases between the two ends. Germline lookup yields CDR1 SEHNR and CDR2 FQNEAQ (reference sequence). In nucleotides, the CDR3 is TGTGCCAGCGCGCGCGCAGGAAGCACAGATACGCAGTATTTT. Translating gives CASARAGSTDTQYF.

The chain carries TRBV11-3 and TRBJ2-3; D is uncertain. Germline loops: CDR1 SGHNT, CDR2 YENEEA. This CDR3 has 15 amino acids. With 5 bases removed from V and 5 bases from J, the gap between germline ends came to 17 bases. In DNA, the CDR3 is TGTGCCAGCAGCCACGGTAGCAGCCACAAAGATACGCAGTATTTT. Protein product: CASSHGSSHKDTQYF.

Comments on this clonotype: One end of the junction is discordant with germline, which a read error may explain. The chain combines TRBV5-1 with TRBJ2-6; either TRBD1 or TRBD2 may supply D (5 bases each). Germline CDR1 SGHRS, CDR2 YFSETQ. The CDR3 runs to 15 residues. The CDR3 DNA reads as TGCGCCAGCAGCCCGGACTTTACCGGGGCCAACGTCCAGACTTTC. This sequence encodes CASSPDFTGANVQTF.

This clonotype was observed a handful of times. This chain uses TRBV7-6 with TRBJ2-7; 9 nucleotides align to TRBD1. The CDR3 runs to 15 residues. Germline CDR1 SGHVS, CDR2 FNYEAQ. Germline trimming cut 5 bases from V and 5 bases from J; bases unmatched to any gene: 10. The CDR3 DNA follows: TGTGCCAGCAGCCCTCGGACAGGGGTGTCCCACGAGCAGTACTTC. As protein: CASSPRTGVSHEQYF.

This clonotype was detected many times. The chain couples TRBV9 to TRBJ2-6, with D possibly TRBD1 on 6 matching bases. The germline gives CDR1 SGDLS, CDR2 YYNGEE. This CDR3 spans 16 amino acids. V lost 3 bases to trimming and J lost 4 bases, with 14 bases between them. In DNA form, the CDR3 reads TGTGCCAGCAGCGCAGAAATGGGGGCCGGGGCCAACGTCCTGACTTTC. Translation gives CASSAEMGAGANVLTF.

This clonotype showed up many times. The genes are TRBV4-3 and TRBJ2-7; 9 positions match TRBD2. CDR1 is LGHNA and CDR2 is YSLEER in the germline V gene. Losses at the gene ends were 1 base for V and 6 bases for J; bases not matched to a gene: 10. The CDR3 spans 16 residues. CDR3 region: CASSQADSGRGCEQYF. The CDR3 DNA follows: TGCGCCAGCAGCCAAGCGGATAGCGGGAGAGGTTGCGAGCAGTACTTC.

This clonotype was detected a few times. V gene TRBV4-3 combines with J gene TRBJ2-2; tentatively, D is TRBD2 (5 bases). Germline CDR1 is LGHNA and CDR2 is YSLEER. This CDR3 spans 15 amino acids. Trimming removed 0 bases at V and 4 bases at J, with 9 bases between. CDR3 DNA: TGCGCCAGCAGCCAAGATTCGGGGTCCACCGGGGAGCTGTTTTTT. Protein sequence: CASSQDSGSTGELFF.

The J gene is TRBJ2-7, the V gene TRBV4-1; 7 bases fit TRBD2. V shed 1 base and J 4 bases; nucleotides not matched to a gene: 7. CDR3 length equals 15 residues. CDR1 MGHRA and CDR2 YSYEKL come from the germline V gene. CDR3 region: CASSQATSEVYEQYF. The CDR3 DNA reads TGCGCCAGCAGCCAAGCTACTAGCGAAGTATACGAGCAGTACTTC.

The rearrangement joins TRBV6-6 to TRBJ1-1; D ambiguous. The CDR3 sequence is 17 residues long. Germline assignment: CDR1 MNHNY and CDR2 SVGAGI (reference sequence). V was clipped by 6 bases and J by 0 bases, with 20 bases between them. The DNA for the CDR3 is TGTGCCAGCAGAGATCGTGTCGGGGAGGGTCTGAACACTGAAGCTTTCTTT. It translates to CASRDRVGEGLNTEAFF.

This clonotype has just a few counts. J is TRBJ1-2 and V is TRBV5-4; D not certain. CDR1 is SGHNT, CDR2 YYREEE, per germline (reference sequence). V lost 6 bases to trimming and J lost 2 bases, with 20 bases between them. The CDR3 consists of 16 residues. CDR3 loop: CASINDAGRGNYGYTF. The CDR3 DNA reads TGTGCCAGCATCAACGATGCAGGCCGTGGCAACTATGGCTACACCTTC.

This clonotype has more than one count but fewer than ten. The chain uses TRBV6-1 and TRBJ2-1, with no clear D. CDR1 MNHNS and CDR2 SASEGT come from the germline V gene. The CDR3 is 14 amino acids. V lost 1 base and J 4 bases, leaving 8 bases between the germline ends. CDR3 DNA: TGTGCCAGCAGTGAAGAATCGACGTACAATGAGCAGTTCTTC. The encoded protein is CASSEESTYNEQFF.

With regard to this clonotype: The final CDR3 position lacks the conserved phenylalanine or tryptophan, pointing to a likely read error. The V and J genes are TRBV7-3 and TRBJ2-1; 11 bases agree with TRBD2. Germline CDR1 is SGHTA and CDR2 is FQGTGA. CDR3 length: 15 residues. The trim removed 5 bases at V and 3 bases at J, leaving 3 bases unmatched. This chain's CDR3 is CASSRGTSGYNEQFL. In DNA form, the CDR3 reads TGTGCCAGCAGCAGAGGGACTAGCGGCTACAATGAGCAGTTCCTC.

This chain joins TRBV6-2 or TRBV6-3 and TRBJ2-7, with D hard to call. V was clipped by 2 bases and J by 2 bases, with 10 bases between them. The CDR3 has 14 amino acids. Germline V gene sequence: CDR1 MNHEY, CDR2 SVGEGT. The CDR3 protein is CASSYRETPYEQYF. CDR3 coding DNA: TGTGCCAGCAGTTACCGAGAGACGCCCTACGAGCAGTACTTC.

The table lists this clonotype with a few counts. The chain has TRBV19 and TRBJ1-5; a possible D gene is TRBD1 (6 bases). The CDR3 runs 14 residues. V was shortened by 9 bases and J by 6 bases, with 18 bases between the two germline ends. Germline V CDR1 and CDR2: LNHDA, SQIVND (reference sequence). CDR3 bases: TGTGCCAGCACCACCCAGGGGACGGCTCAGCCCCAGCATTTT. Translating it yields CASTTQGTAQPQHF.

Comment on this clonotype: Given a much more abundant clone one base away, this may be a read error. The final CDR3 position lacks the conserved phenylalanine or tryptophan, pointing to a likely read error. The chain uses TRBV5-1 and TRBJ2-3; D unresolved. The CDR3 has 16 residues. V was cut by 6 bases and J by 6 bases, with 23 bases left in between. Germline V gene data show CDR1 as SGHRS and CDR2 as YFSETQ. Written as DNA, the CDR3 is TGCGCCAGCACCCCCACTGGGGTACCCCGGTCGGATACGCAGTATTTA. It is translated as CASTPTGVPRSDTQYL.

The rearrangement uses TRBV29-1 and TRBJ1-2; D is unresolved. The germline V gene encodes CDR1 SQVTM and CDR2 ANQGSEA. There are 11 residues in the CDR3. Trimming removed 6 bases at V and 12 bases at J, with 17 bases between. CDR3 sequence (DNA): TGCAGCGTCGCCGCCAGAAGCGGCGACACCTTC. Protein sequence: CSVAARSGDTF.

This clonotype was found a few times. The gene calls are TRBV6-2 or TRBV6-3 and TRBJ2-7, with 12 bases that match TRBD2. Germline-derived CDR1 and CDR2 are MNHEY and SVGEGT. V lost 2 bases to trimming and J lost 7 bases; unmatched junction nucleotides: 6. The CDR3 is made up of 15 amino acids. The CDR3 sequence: CASSYPPSGREEQYF. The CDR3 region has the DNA TGTGCCAGCAGTTACCCTCCTAGCGGGAGGGAGGAGCAGTACTTC.

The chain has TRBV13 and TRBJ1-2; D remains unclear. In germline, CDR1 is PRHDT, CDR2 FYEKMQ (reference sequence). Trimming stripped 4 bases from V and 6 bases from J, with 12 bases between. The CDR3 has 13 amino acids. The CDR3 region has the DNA TGTGCCAGCAGCTCCCGGGAGATTGATGGCTACACCTTC. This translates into CASSSREIDGYTF. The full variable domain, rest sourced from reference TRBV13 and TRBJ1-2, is AAGVIQSPRHLIKEKRETATLKCYPIPRHDTVYWYQQGPGQDPQFLISFYEKMQSDKGSIPDRFSAQQFSDYHSELNMSSLELGDSALYFCASSSREIDGYTFGSGTRLTVV.